This TCR beta chain was profiled in a study of blood T cell repertoires in COVID-19 (dated by TCRdb to the early 2020s). Background on the whole study: Samples covering the acute and convalescent phases of COVID-19 were provided by collaborators in the United States, Italy and Spain. A freely available public database, intended as a resource for researchers studying the immune response to SARS-CoV-2, is where the repertoires were released. The material from the prospective study consisted of cDNA or gDNA derived from T cells, B-cell-depleted T cells, or PBMCs. Nearly every sample came with metadata listing a de-identified subject ID, COVID-19 status, age in years and sex. The dataset comprised deeply sampled blood TCRbeta repertoires from subjects exposed to, actively infected with, or recovered from COVID-19. Where available, HLA class I and class II types were obtained from metadata supplied by the sample provider rather than from assay-based typing. Samples were obtained from the ongoing ImmuneRACE study (first 160 participants) and from about 1,300 subjects provided by 6 global collaborators.

TCRbeta CDR3 regions were amplified from genomic DNA by means of the immunoSEQ Assay, a bias-controlled multiplex PCR. On the authors' methods: Within the assay, amplification of reference gene primers was used to estimate how many nucleated cells each sample contained. To quantify the absolute abundance of each unique TCRbeta CDR3 rearrangement, sequence reads were collapsed and filtered. Productive Simpson clonality was computed per sample as the square root of Simpson's diversity index over productive rearrangements. The clones in this table, taken by TCRdb from immuneACCESS, are in-frame only. Not every clone is retained; where verified, under half of the shortfall comes from an unresolved V gene, and the cause of the rest is unknown. That table furnishes V, J and clone size, whereas the DNA furnished D and trimming. The sample has 200,000 to 250,000 clones on record, around four fifths of them singletons. Of the sample, 10% is held by the ten largest clones.

Deletion took 5 bases off V and 8 bases off J, with a span of 22 bases between the germline ends. Spanning cysteine to phenylalanine, the CDR3 consists of 15 amino acids. Only CDR3 DNA remains: 45 bases, in frame from the first base. Per the germline V gene, SGHRS is the CDR1 and YFSETQ is the CDR2. In Seattle, one collaborating source enrolled patients while the infection was active and tracked those patients longitudinally over the course of disease. The collaborating institutions used their own protocols to collect whole blood in K2EDTA tubes. For TCRbeta analysis, collaborator samples were shipped as frozen whole blood, as isolated PBMCs, or as DNA extracted from either sample type. As for this clone: Its target antigen remains unknown. Base qualities are missing; no much larger clone stands one base away.

Overall results and qualifications from the work: How much clinical and demographic metadata was included differed by source and by participant, and the metadata was provided uncurated.

Sequencing was carried out using peripheral blood. The TCR sequence derives from a woman aged 80 or over with COVID-19, enrolled during active disease. The chain is made from TRBV5-1 and TRBJ1-2; the best D guess is TRBD1, with 5 bases matching. The nucleotide sequence reads TGCGCCAGCAGAAAGAACGCAGGGCTAAATTGGGGCTACACCTTC. It translates as CASRKNAGLNWGYTF.